Listed below are T cell receptor beta chains from one sample, sequenced in a study of cytotoxic CD8 clonotypes in ibrutinib-treated CLL. Profiling relied on immunoSEQ multiplex PCR, and the TCRdb table lists in-frame clones only, not all of them. The sample holds approximately 60,000 clones; roughly 50% are singletons and the top ten take more than 20%. The sequencing here drew on PBMCs, taken at disease progression, from a patient treated with ibrutinib. The receptors come from a human donor with chronic lymphocytic leukemia. Both conserved end residues are part of each CDR3. D genes are given only for firm matches. For some rows the clone size is stated as once, few or many, or as a class when expanded; others skip it.

V	D	J	size	CDR3	DNA
TRBV7-3	TRBD2	TRBJ2-7	NA	CASSLISGGRGEQYF	TGTGCCAGCAGCTTAATCTCGGGAGGGCGAGGCGAGCAGTACTTC
TRBV9	TRBD1	TRBJ2-7	once	CASSAPGQAYEQYF	TGTGCCAGCAGCGCTCCGGGACAGGCATACGAGCAGTACTTC
TRBV6-5	NA	TRBJ2-7	few	CASSYSWVYEQYF	TGTGCCAGCAGTTACTCCTGGGTCTACGAGCAGTACTTC
TRBV5-6	NA	TRBJ2-2	NA	CASRLTGSPGELFF	TGTGCCAGCAGACTAACCGGGTCCCCCGGGGAGCTGTTTTTT
TRBV10-3	TRBD2	TRBJ2-3	NA	CAISERTSGMPSTDTQYF	TGTGCCATCAGTGAGCGGACTAGCGGGATGCCTAGCACAGATACGCAGTATTTT
TRBV27	NA	TRBJ2-2	few	CASSFGRGGELFF	TGTGCCAGCAGTTTCGGACGTGGGGGGGAGCTGTTTTTT
TRBV4-3	TRBD1	TRBJ1-1	NA	CASSQVLTGTGRTEAFF	TGCGCCAGCAGCCAAGTACTCACCGGGACAGGGAGAACTGAAGCTTTCTTT
TRBV27	NA	TRBJ2-1	NA	CASSFPHRDEQFF	TGTGCCAGCAGTTTCCCCCACAGGGACGAGCAGTTCTTC
TRBV15	NA	TRBJ1-4	NA	CATSSFGEKLFF	TGTGCCACCAGCAGTTTTGGTGAAAAACTGTTTTTT
TRBV6-1	TRBD2	TRBJ2-3	NA	CASREGLPTDTQYF	TGTGCCAGCAGGGAGGGACTACCCACAGATACGCAGTATTTT
TRBV29-1	NA	TRBJ1-1	NA	CSVGQMNTEAFF	TGCAGCGTAGGACAGATGAACACTGAAGCTTTCTTT
TRBV5-1	NA	TRBJ1-2	NA	CASSLGGDTRRGYGYTF	TGCGCCAGCAGCTTGGGGGGAGACACCCGACGGGGATATGGCTACACCTTC
TRBV6-1	TRBD1	TRBJ1-3	NA	CASGPGQGFRNTIYF	TGTGCCAGCGGGCCGGGACAGGGCTTTAGGAACACCATATATTTT
TRBV5-1	NA	TRBJ1-3	few	CASSPFGFKPLSGNTIYF	TGCGCCAGCAGTCCATTTGGGTTTAAGCCCCTCTCTGGAAACACCATATATTTT